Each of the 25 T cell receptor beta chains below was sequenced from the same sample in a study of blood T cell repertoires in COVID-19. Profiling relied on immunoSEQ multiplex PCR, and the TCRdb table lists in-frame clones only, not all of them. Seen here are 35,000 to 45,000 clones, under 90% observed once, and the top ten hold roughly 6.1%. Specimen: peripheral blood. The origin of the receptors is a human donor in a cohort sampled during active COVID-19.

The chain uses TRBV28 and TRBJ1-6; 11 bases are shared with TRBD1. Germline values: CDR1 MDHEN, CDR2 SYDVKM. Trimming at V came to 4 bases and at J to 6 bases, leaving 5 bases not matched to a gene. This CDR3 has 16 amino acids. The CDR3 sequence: CASSYGDRGSNSPLHF. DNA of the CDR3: TGTGCCAGCAGTTATGGGGACAGGGGGTCTAATTCACCCCTCCACTTT.

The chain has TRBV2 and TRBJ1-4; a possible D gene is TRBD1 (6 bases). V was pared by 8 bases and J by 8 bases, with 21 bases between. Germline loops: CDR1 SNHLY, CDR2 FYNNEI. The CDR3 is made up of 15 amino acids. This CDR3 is CASYDGGRRQEKLFF. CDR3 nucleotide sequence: TGTGCCAGCTACGACGGGGGGCGGCGGCAGGAAAAACTGTTTTTT.

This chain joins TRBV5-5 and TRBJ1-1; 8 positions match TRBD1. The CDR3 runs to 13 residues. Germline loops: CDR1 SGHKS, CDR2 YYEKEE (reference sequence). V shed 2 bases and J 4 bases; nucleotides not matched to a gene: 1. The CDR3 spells CASSFTGGTEAFF. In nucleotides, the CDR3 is TGTGCCAGCAGCTTCACAGGGGGCACTGAAGCTTTCTTT.

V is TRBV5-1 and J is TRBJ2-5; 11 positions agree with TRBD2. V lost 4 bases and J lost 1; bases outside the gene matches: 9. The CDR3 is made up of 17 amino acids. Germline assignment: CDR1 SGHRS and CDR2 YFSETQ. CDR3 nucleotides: TGCGCCAGCAGCGCGGCCGGGACTAGCGGCCTCCAAGAGACCCAGTACTTC. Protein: CASSAAGTSGLQETQYF.

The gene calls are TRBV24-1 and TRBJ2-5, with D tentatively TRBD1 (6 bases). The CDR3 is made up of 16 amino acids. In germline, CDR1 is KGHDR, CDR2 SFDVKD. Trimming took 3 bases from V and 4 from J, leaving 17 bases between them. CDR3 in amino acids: CATSDGGHGPGETQYF. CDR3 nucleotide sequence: TGTGCCACCAGTGATGGGGGACACGGGCCAGGAGAGACCCAGTACTTC.

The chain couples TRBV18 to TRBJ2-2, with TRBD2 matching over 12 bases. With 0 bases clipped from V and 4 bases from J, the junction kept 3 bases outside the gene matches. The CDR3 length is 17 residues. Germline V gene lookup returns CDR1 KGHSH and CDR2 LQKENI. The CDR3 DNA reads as TGTGCCAGCTCACCACCGACTAGCGGGAGCGTCACCGGGGAGCTGTTTTTT. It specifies CASSPPTSGSVTGELFF.

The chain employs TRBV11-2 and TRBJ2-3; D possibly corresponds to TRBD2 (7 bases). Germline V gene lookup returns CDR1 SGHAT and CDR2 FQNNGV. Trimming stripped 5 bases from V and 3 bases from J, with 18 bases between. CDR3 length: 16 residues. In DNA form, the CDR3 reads TGTGCCAGCAGCCTGAGCCAGGGGAGGGGGACAGATACGCAGTATTTT. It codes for CASSLSQGRGTDTQYF.

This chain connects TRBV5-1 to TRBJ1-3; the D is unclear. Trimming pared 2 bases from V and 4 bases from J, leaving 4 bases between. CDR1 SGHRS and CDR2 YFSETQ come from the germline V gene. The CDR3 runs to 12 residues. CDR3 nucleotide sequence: TGCGCCAGCAGCTTACAGGGAAACACCATATATTTT. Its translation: CASSLQGNTIYF.

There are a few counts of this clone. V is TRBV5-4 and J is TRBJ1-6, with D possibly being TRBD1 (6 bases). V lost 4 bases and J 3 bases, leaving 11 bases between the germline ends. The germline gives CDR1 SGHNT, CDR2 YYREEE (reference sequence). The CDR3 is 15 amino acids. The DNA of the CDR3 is TGTGCCAGCAGCGCAGGGGCGGACTATAATTCACCCCTCCACTTT. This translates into CASSAGADYNSPLHF.

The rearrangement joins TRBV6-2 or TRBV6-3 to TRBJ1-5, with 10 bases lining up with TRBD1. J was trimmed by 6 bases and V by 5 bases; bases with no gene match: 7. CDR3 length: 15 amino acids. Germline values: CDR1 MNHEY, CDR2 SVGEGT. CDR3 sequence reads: CASSPPGQGSQPQHF. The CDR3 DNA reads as TGTGCCAGCAGTCCACCGGGACAGGGGTCTCAGCCCCAGCATTTT.

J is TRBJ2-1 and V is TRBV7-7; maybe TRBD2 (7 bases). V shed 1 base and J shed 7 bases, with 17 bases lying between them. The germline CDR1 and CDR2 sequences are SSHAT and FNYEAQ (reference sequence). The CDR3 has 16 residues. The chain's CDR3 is CASSLEGGAKGNEQFF. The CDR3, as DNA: TGTGCCAGCAGCTTAGAGGGGGGGGCGAAGGGTAATGAGCAGTTCTTC.

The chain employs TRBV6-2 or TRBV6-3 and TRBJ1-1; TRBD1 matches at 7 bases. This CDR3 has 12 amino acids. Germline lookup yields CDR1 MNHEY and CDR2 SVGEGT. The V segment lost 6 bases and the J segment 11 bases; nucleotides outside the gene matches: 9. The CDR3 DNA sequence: TGTGCCAGCAGCCGGGGGGACAGAGACGCTTTCTTT. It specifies CASSRGDRDAFF.

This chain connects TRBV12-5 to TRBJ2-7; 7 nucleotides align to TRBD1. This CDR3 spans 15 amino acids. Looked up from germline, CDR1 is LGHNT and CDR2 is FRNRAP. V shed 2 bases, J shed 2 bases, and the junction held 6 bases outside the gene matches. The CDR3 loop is CASGLTRDSTYEQYF. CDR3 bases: TGTGCTAGTGGTTTGACCCGGGACAGCACCTACGAGCAGTACTTC.

The CDR3 DNA is TGCGCCAGCAGCCAGCCCGGGACTCCCAAGTCCTACAATGAGCAGTTCTTC. Its translation: CASSQPGTPKSYNEQFF. The chain uses TRBV4-1 and TRBJ2-1, with a tentative D call TRBD2 (6 bases). This CDR3 contains 17 residues. Germline CDR1 reads MGHRA; CDR2 reads YSYEKL. The V end lost 3 bases, the J end lost 1 base, and 16 bases lay between the germline ends.

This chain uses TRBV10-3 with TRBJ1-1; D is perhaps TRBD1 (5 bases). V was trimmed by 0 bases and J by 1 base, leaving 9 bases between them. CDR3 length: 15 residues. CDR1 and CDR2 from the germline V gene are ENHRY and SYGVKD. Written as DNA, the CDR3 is TGTGCCATCAGTGAGTCGGGGCTCTCGAACACTGAAGCTTTCTTT. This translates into CAISESGLSNTEAFF.

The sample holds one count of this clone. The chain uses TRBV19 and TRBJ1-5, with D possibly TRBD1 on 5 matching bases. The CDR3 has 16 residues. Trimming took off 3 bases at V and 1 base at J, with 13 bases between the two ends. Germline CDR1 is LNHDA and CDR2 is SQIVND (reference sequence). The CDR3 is CASSIGGTGSNQPQHF. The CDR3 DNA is TGTGCCAGTAGTATTGGCGGGACCGGGAGCAATCAGCCCCAGCATTTT.

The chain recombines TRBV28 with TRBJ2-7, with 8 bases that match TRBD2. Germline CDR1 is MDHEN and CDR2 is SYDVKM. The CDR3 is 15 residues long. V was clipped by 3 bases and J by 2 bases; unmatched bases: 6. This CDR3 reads CASSFSLRGAYEQYF. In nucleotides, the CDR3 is TGTGCCAGCAGTTTTAGTTTGCGGGGGGCCTACGAGCAGTACTTC.

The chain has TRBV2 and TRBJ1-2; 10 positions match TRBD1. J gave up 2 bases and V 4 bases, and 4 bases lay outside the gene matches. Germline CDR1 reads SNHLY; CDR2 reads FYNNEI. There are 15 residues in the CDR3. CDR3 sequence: CASSVRQGANYGYTF. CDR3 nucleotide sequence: TGTGCCAGCAGTGTGCGACAGGGGGCCAACTATGGCTACACCTTC.

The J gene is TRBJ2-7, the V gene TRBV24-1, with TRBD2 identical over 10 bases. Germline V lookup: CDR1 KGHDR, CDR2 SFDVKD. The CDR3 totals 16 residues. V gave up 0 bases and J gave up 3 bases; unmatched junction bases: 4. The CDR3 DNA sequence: TGTGCCACCAGTGATTTGTCATCTAGCGGGAGCTACGAGCAGTACTTC. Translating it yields CATSDLSSSGSYEQYF.

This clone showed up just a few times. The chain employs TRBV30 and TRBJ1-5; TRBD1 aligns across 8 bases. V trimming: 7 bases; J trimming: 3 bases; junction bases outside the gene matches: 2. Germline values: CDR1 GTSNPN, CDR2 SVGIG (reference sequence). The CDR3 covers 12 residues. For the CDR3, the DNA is TGTGCCTTGGACAGGGACAATCAGCCCCAGCATTTT. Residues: CALDRDNQPQHF.

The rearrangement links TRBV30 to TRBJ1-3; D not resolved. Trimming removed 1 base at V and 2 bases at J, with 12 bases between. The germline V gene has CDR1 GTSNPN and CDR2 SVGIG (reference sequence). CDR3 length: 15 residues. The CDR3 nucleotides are TGTGCCTGGAGTGCCGGAGGGATAGCTGGAAACACCATATATTTT. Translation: CAWSAGGIAGNTIYF.

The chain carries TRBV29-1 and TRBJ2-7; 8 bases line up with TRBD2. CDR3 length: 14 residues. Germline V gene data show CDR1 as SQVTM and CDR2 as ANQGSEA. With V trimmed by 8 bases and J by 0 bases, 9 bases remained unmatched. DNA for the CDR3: TGCAGCATCCGGGGGGGCGGGTCCTCCTACGAGCAGTACTTC. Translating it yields CSIRGGGSSYEQYF.

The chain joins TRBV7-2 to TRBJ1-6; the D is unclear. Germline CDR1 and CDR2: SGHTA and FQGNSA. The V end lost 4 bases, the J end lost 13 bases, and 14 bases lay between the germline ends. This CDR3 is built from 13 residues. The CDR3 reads CASSSLDSSPLHF. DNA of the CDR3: TGTGCCAGCAGCTCACTCGACTCGTCGCCCCTCCACTTT. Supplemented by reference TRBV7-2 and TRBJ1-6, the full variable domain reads GAGVSQSPSNKVTEKGKDVELRCDPISGHTALYWYRQSLGQGLEFLIYFQGNSAPDKSGLPSDRFSAERTGGSVSTLTIQRTQQEDSAVYLCASSSLDSSPLHFGNGTRLTVT.

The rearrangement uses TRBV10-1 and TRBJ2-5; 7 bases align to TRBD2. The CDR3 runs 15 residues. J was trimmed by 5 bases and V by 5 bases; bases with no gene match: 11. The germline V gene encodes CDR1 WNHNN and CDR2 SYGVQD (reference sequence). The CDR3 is CASSQSASGRETQYF. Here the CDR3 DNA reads TGCGCCAGCAGTCAATCCGCTAGCGGTAGGGAGACCCAGTACTTC.

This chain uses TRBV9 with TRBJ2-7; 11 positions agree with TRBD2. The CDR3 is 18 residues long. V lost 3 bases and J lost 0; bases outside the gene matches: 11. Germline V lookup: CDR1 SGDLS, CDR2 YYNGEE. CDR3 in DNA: TGTGCCAGCAGCGGTAGCGGGCTAGCGGGGGGCCACTCCTACGAGCAGTACTTC. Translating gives CASSGSGLAGGHSYEQYF.